Shown below are 25 T cell receptor beta chains from a single sample sequenced in a study of blood T cell repertoires in COVID-19. Only in-frame clones appear in the TCRdb table, and some are missing; sequencing was by immunoSEQ multiplex PCR. The repertoire consists of 150,000 or so clones, with roughly 90% occurring once and the leading ten covering roughly 4.3%. The source material was peripheral blood. Source of these receptors: a man in his sixties with COVID-19, enrolled during active disease.

CDR3 DNA sequence: TGTGCCAGCAGTTATCGTAGCGGTAGTCTCGACGAGCAGTACTTC. Its protein is CASSYRSGSLDEQYF. This sequence joins TRBV6-5 and TRBJ2-7; D is perhaps TRBD2 (6 bases). Deletions cut 3 bases from V and 5 bases from J, with 17 bases between. This CDR3 spans 15 amino acids. Germline CDR1 MNHEY, CDR2 SVGAGI.

The chain is built from TRBV6-5 and TRBJ1-5, with D hard to call. There are 13 residues in the CDR3. V gave up 4 bases and J gave up 6 bases, with 10 bases separating them. The germline CDR1 and CDR2 sequences are MNHEY and SVGAGI. The CDR3 loop reads CASSWAPRQPQHF. CDR3 DNA sequence: TGTGCCAGCAGTTGGGCCCCTCGTCAGCCCCAGCATTTT.

The chain couples TRBV28 to TRBJ2-7, with 7 positions matching TRBD1. Germline assignment: CDR1 MDHEN and CDR2 SYDVKM. The CDR3 has 14 amino acids. Trimming took 6 bases from V and 3 from J; bases not matched to a gene: 8. In nucleotides, the CDR3 is TGTGCCAGCAGCATGGCGGACAGGAGCTACGAGCAGTACTTC. Encoded protein: CASSMADRSYEQYF.

The rearrangement joins TRBV2 to TRBJ2-7, with TRBD2 as a possible D gene (6 bases). The CDR3 runs to 13 residues. From germline, CDR1 is SNHLY and CDR2 FYNNEI. With 7 bases removed from V and 7 bases from J, the gap between germline ends came to 17 bases. The CDR3 region has the DNA TGTGCCAGCAATCCGGGACTGAGCCTGGAGCAGTACTTC. It specifies CASNPGLSLEQYF.

The chain uses TRBV7-6 and TRBJ1-5; D is possibly TRBD1 (5 bases). This CDR3 comprises 16 residues. The germline V gene encodes CDR1 SGHVS and CDR2 FNYEAQ. V was cut by 5 bases and J by 1 base, with 15 bases left in between. The CDR3: CASSLGAGSSNQPQHF. As DNA, the CDR3 is TGTGCCAGCAGCCTTGGGGCGGGGAGCAGCAATCAGCCCCAGCATTTT.

This chain links TRBV7-8 with TRBJ2-2; D gene uncertain. CDR3 length: 14 amino acids. V was clipped by 2 bases and J by 1 base, with 5 bases between them. Germline assignment: CDR1 SGHVS and CDR2 FQNEAQ. The CDR3 bases are TGTGCCAGCAGCTTACACAGGAACACCGGGGAGCTGTTTTTT. Its protein product is CASSLHRNTGELFF.

The rearrangement uses TRBV6-5 and TRBJ2-1, with D maybe TRBD2 (6 bases). Per the germline V gene, CDR1 is MNHEY and CDR2 is SVGAGI. The CDR3 extends over 12 amino acids. Trimming removed 7 bases from V and 8 bases from J, with 12 bases in between. As DNA, the CDR3 is TGTGCCAGCACCGGGGAGGCGTATGAGCAGTTCTTC. Translated, it gives CASTGEAYEQFF.

V gene TRBV19 combines with J gene TRBJ1-1; 9 nucleotides agree with TRBD1. The CDR3 spans 15 residues. Germline lookup yields CDR1 LNHDA and CDR2 SQIVND (reference sequence). V shed 8 bases and J 0 bases; nucleotides not matched to a gene: 7. In DNA form, the CDR3 reads TGTGCCAGTGGTAGACAGGGGGTAATGAACACTGAAGCTTTCTTT. Its protein is CASGRQGVMNTEAFF.

The chain has TRBV10-3 and TRBJ1-5; the D gene is possibly TRBD1 (5 bases). Germline CDR1 ENHRY, CDR2 SYGVKD. This CDR3 has 15 amino acids. V was shortened by 2 bases and J by 3 bases, with 11 bases between the two germline ends. The CDR3 nucleotides are TGTGCCATCAGTGAGGGGCAGGGATTCAATCAGCCCCAGCATTTT. It is translated as CAISEGQGFNQPQHF.

The rearrangement links TRBV25-1 to TRBJ2-7; 10 nucleotides agree with TRBD1. V lost 7 bases, J lost 5 bases, and 8 bases stayed unmatched. Germline V gene data show CDR1 as MGHDK and CDR2 as SYGVNS. The CDR3 covers 14 residues. Written as DNA, the CDR3 is TGTGCCAGCAATCCCGGGACAGGGGAAAACGAGCAGTACTTC. As protein: CASNPGTGENEQYF.

This clone was detected only a few times. The rearrangement joins TRBV30 to TRBJ2-1; tentative D call: TRBD2 (6 bases). The CDR3 consists of 15 residues. CDR1 and CDR2 from the germline V gene are GTSNPN and SVGIG (reference sequence). The ends were cut back, 2 bases at V and 4 bases at J, with 15 bases in the middle. The DNA for the CDR3 is TGTGCCTGGAGTCCCGGGGTAGCGGCATACAATGAGCAGTTCTTC. Translated, it gives CAWSPGVAAYNEQFF.

This sequence joins TRBV5-4 and TRBJ2-7; 7 positions agree with TRBD1. The CDR3 loop spans 14 amino acids. Germline-derived CDR1 and CDR2 are SGHNT and YYREEE (reference sequence). The V gene end was trimmed by 1 base and the J gene end by 0 bases; junction bases not matched to a gene: 1. The CDR3 loop reads CASSLRGPSYEQYF. The CDR3 DNA reads as TGTGCCAGCAGCTTGAGGGGGCCCTCCTACGAGCAGTACTTC.

The rearrangement joins TRBV28 to TRBJ2-7; D might be TRBD1 (6 bases). Looked up from germline, CDR1 is MDHEN and CDR2 is SYDVKM. This CDR3 has 12 residues. V shed 7 bases and J shed 8 bases, with 15 bases lying between them. CDR3 region: CASIATGNQQYF. In DNA, the CDR3 is TGTGCCAGCATTGCTACAGGGAACCAGCAGTACTTC.

This chain's CDR3 is CASSLGFSTGELFF. For the CDR3, the DNA is TGTGCCAGCAGCTTAGGATTTAGCACCGGGGAGCTGTTTTTT. The chain recombines TRBV7-2 with TRBJ2-2; D is unclear. This CDR3 spans 14 amino acids. V gave up 1 base and J gave up 4 bases, with 7 bases separating them. Germline assignment: CDR1 SGHTA and CDR2 FQGNSA.

This clone has more than one count but fewer than ten. The same CDR3 can be traced to other DNA sequences in this sample. The rearrangement uses TRBV6-5 and TRBJ1-4, with D unclear. The CDR3 has 13 residues. Per the germline V gene, CDR1 is MNHEY and CDR2 is SVGAGI. Trimming removed 0 bases from V and 6 bases from J, with 5 bases in between. The CDR3 coding sequence is TGTGCCAGCAGTTACTCTTACTATGAAAAACTGTTTTTT. It encodes CASSYSYYEKLFF.

To note about this clone: The same CDR3 is also encoded by other DNA sequences in this sample. The chain links TRBV3-1 (or the pseudogene TRBV3-2) to TRBJ1-1; 9 nucleotides match TRBD1. The CDR3 is 16 residues long. After removal of 3 bases from V and 0 bases from J, the junction contained 5 bases not matched to a gene. From germline, CDR1 is LGHDT and CDR2 YNNKEL (reference sequence). CDR3 in DNA: TGTGCCAGCAGCCAGGGACAGGGTGGGATGAACACTGAAGCTTTCTTT. Protein: CASSQGQGGMNTEAFF.

V and J are TRBV27 and TRBJ2-7; D is unclear. V was cut by 4 bases and J by 4 bases, with 14 bases left in between. The CDR3 covers 14 residues. The germline CDR1 and CDR2 sequences are MNHEY and SMNVEV (reference sequence). In nucleotides, the CDR3 is TGTGCCAGCAGTTCCCCGCTACGCAAATACGAGCAGTACTTC. It translates to CASSSPLRKYEQYF.

The chain is built from TRBV12-3 or TRBV12-4 and TRBJ1-1; no definite D call. V dropped 5 bases and J dropped 10 bases, with 11 bases sitting between them. This CDR3 is 11 amino acids long. CDR3 coding DNA: TGTGCCAGCAGTCTAAATAAACGAGCTTTCTTT. Protein product: CASSLNKRAFF.

The chain joins TRBV14 to TRBJ2-3; D gene unclear. Germline V gene data show CDR1 as SGHDN and CDR2 as FVKESK. The CDR3 extends over 15 amino acids. With 4 bases removed from V and 3 bases from J, the gap between germline ends came to 14 bases. As DNA, the CDR3 is TGTGCCAGCAGCCGAAACCCCCTCCGGACAGATACGCAGTATTTT. Translated, it gives CASSRNPLRTDTQYF.

The gene calls are TRBV6-5 and TRBJ2-7, with 12 bases lining up with TRBD2. Trimming at V came to 5 bases and at J to 2 bases, leaving 4 bases not matched to a gene. This CDR3 contains 15 residues. Germline V CDR1 and CDR2: MNHEY, SVGAGI. The chain's CDR3 is CASSRLAGGAYEQYF. Written as DNA, the CDR3 is TGTGCCAGCAGTCGGCTAGCGGGGGGGGCCTACGAGCAGTACTTC.

This chain joins TRBV27 and TRBJ1-5; 9 bases line up with TRBD1. V was pared by 6 bases and J by 5 bases, with 5 bases of the junction left unmatched. The CDR3 extends over 14 amino acids. Germline-derived CDR1 and CDR2 are MNHEY and SMNVEV (reference sequence). As DNA, the CDR3 is TGTGCCAGCAGGACAGGGGGATCTTATCAGCCCCAGCATTTT. Translated: CASRTGGSYQPQHF.

This chain joins TRBV5-4 and TRBJ2-6; D perhaps matches TRBD2 (6 bases). The V gene's germline CDR1 is SGHNT and CDR2 YYREEE (reference sequence). The length of the CDR3 is 17 residues. Trimming left V 4 bases short and J 4 bases short, with 18 bases between. The CDR3, as DNA: TGTGCCAGCAGCGCCCCATCGTGGGGGAGGGGGGCCAACGTCCTGACTTTC. It encodes CASSAPSWGRGANVLTF.

The chain employs TRBV2 and TRBJ1-2; TRBD1 might be the D (6 bases). Germline V gene lookup returns CDR1 SNHLY and CDR2 FYNNEI. The CDR3 sequence is 13 residues long. V was trimmed by 6 bases and J by 2 bases, leaving 10 bases between them. The CDR3 bases are TGTGCCAGCAGATTGACAGGCAACTATGGCTACACCTTC. Its translation: CASRLTGNYGYTF.

The chain has TRBV7-6 and TRBJ1-6; weak D call: TRBD1 (6 bases). The V gene lost 0 bases and the J gene lost 0 bases, with 15 bases spanning the gap. The CDR3 extends over 19 amino acids. Germline-derived CDR1 and CDR2 are SGHVS and FNYEAQ. CDR3 sequence: CASSLAARGGFSYNSPLHF. CDR3 in DNA: TGTGCCAGCAGCTTAGCGGCGAGGGGGGGCTTCTCCTATAATTCACCCCTCCACTTT.

The chain is built from TRBV28 and TRBJ1-1; D remains ambiguous. Trimming took 4 bases from V and 1 from J, leaving 13 bases between them. The CDR3 loop spans 15 amino acids. CDR1 MDHEN and CDR2 SYDVKM come from the germline V gene. CDR3 sequence: CASSSRGIENTEAFF. The CDR3 coding sequence is TGTGCCAGCAGTTCGCGAGGAATCGAGAACACTGAAGCTTTCTTT.